Shown below are 5 T cell receptor beta chains from a single sample sequenced in a study of blood T cell repertoires in COVID-19. The assay was immunoSEQ multiplex PCR, and TCRdb's table has in-frame clones only and misses some. The data show about 310,000 clones, with approximately 88% seen just once and about 5.2% held by the top ten. Material for sequencing was PBMCs or T cells enriched from blood (not recorded which). All receptors come from a man aged 55 to 70 who had recovered from COVID-19.

The V gene is TRBV18, the J gene TRBJ1-5; D may be TRBD1 (5 bases). This CDR3 has 14 residues. CDR1 KGHSH and CDR2 LQKENI come from the germline V gene. V was cut by 2 bases and J by 2 bases, with 7 bases left in between. CDR3 in DNA: TGTGCCAGCTCACCAACACAGGGCAATCAGCCCCAGCATTTT. It translates to CASSPTQGNQPQHF.

In DNA, the CDR3 is TGTGCCAGCAGTTTTGTACGCGGGAGGGGGCAAGAGACCCAGTACTTC. Its protein product is CASSFVRGRGQETQYF. The genes are TRBV28 and TRBJ2-5; TRBD2 agrees at 9 bases. Germline values: CDR1 MDHEN, CDR2 SYDVKM. This CDR3 contains 16 residues. The V gene end was trimmed by 3 bases and the J gene end by 2 bases; junction bases not matched to a gene: 7.

V usage is TRBV2 and J usage is TRBJ2-5; 9 nucleotides match TRBD2. With V trimmed by 3 bases and J by 5 bases, 4 bases remained unmatched. CDR3 length: 14 residues. Germline-derived CDR1 and CDR2 are SNHLY and FYNNEI. Here the CDR3 reads CASSEVAGEETQYF. CDR3 nucleotides: TGTGCCAGCAGTGAGGTAGCGGGAGAGGAGACCCAGTACTTC.

This clone was counted between two and nine times. The chain is built from TRBV5-1 and TRBJ2-5; TRBD2 matches at 9 bases. The CDR3 spans 17 residues. Germline trimming cut 2 bases from V and 1 base from J; bases unmatched to any gene: 9. Germline V lookup: CDR1 SGHRS, CDR2 YFSETQ. The CDR3 region is CASSLSGSGSIQETQYF. Here the CDR3 DNA reads TGCGCCAGCAGCTTAAGTGGTAGCGGGAGCATCCAAGAGACCCAGTACTTC.

This chain uses TRBV7-4 with TRBJ2-2; D gene uncertain. CDR3 length: 16 amino acids. Germline CDR1 reads SGHVT; CDR2 reads SQSDAQ. The germline V and J ends were trimmed by 2 bases and 3 bases, with 13 bases remaining between them. This CDR3 is CASSLRSGLDTGELFF. CDR3 DNA: TGTGCCAGCAGCTTAAGGTCGGGTCTGGACACCGGGGAGCTGTTTTTT. The full variable domain, its missing parts supplied by reference TRBV7-4 and TRBJ2-2, is GAGVSQSPRYKVAKRGRDVALRCDSISGHVTLYWYRQTLGQGSEVLTYSQSDAQRDKSGRPSGRFSAERPERSVSTLKIQRTEQGDSAVYLCASSLRSGLDTGELFFGEGSRLTVL.